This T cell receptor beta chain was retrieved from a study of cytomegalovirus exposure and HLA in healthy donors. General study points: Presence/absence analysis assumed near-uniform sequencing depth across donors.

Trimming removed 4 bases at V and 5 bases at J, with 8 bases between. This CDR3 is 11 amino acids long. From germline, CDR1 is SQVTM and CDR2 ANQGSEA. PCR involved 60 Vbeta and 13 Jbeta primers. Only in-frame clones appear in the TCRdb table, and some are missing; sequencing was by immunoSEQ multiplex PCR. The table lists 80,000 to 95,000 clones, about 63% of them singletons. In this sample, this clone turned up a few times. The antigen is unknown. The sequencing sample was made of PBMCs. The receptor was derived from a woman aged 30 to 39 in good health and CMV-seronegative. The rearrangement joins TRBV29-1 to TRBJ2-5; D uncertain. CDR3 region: CSVVRWETQYF. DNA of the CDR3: TGCAGCGTTGTTCGGTGGGAGACCCAGTACTTC.